Given below is one T cell receptor (beta chain) in context. Compared with germline, one end of the junction differs, possibly owing to a read error. The study co-extracted DNA and RNA from approximately 20-30 mg of unsorted bulk tissue. The record originates from a study of tumor-infiltrating lymphocytes in primary liver carcinoma. From roughly 470 ng total RNA, TCR beta cDNA was generated with a primer in the constant region. ARM-PCR, slightly modified, supplied the TCR beta libraries through three nested multiplex PCR rounds. One entry per CDR3 protein results from TCRdb running MiXCR on the multiplex PCR reads. The sample lists 95,000 to 150,000 distinct CDR3 sequences; around two thirds were seen once. The sequencing sample was made of liver tumor tissue from sampling region 1. Specified subset: tumor region T1, superior pole. This clonotype was sampled from a woman aged 55-70 years with primary liver carcinoma and hepatitis B virus infection.

The DNA for the CDR3 is TGCGGCGTTGCGCAGAGGGCAGAGGATGGCTACACCTTC. Amino acid sequence: CGVAQRAEDGYTF. This chain uses TRBV29-1 with TRBJ1-2; D gene uncertain. CDR1 is SQVTM, CDR2 ANQGSEA, per germline. This CDR3 contains 13 residues.